This is a list of T cell receptor beta chains from one sample in a study of CD8+ T cells in alopecia areata. TCRdb's table, derived via immunoSEQ multiplex PCR, lists solely in-frame clones and lacks some. Seen here are 140,000 or so clones, around 62% observed once, and the top ten hold 36%. The sequencing sample was made of CD8+ T cells sorted from blood. The source is a human donor in good health. The CDR3 runs from the conserved cysteine through the conserved F or W. D genes are given only for firm matches. Clone size is not always given. Where it is, it says once, few, many or a class for expanded clones.

size	V	D	J	CDR3	DNA
NA	TRBV11-2	TRBD2	TRBJ2-5	CASSLIGTSGQETQYF	TGTGCCAGCAGCTTAATCGGGACTAGCGGCCAAGAGACCCAGTACTTC
NA	TRBV9	NA	TRBJ1-4	CASSERGTTNEKLFF	TGTGCCAGCAGCGAGAGGGGGACAACTAATGAAAAACTGTTTTTT
NA	TRBV19	NA	TRBJ2-7	CASSAGSTYEQYF	TGTGCCAGTTCCGCGGGGTCCACCTACGAGCAGTACTTC
NA	TRBV30	TRBD2	TRBJ2-7	CAWATSVPYEQYF	TGTGCCTGGGCCACTAGCGTCCCCTACGAGCAGTACTTC
NA	TRBV6-5	NA	TRBJ1-2	CASSYSQGGGYTF	TGTGCCAGCAGTTACAGTCAGGGAGGCGGCTACACCTTC
few	TRBV2	NA	TRBJ2-7	CASTAGTPFYEQYF	TGTGCCAGCACAGCCGGGACACCTTTCTACGAGCAGTACTTC
NA	TRBV10-3	TRBD1	TRBJ2-7	CAISGQDSTYEQYF	TGTGCCATCAGCGGACAGGACTCAACCTACGAGCAGTACTTC
NA	TRBV7-3	TRBD2	TRBJ2-7	CASSLELAGSYEQYF	TGTGCCAGCAGCTTAGAGTTAGCGGGAAGTTACGAGCAGTACTTC
few	TRBV14	NA	TRBJ2-5	CASGRDEETQYF	TGTGCCAGCGGCCGGGACGAAGAGACCCAGTACTTC
NA	TRBV19	NA	TRBJ1-5	CASTAHGNQPQHF	TGTGCCAGTACCGCTCATGGGAATCAGCCCCAGCATTTT
NA	TRBV29-1	NA	TRBJ1-5	CSAHRDDNQPQHF	TGCAGCGCGCACAGGGACGACAATCAGCCCCAGCATTTT
few	TRBV4-1	NA	TRBJ2-1	CASSQGITSDEQFF	TGCGCCAGCAGCCAAGGTATAACGTCGGATGAGCAGTTCTTC
few	TRBV29-1	NA	TRBJ1-2	CSVVIDGPYGYTF	TGCAGCGTTGTAATCGACGGTCCCTATGGCTACACCTTC
few	TRBV5-4	NA	TRBJ2-1	CASTFINEQFF	TGTGCCAGCACCTTTATCAATGAGCAGTTCTTC
NA	TRBV13	NA	TRBJ2-7	CASSFAGKGAYEQYF	TGTGCCAGCAGCTTTGCCGGGAAGGGGGCCTACGAGCAGTACTTC
NA	TRBV5-1	TRBD1	TRBJ1-2	CASSPPGDRSSYGYTF	TGCGCCAGCAGCCCCCCGGGGGACAGGTCTTCGTATGGCTACACCTTC
few	TRBV29-1	TRBD1	TRBJ2-7	CSATTGATYEQYF	TGCAGCGCCACCACAGGGGCTACCTACGAGCAGTACTTC
NA	TRBV25-1	TRBD1	TRBJ1-4	CASSEDRGGHEKLFF	TGTGCCAGCAGTGAAGACAGGGGCGGTCATGAAAAACTGTTTTTT
NA	TRBV2	NA	TRBJ2-5	CASRSTQPQETQYF	TGTGCCAGCAGGTCAACCCAGCCTCAGGAGACCCAGTACTTC
NA	TRBV13	NA	TRBJ1-2	CASSLNPGRRYGYTF	TGTGCCAGCAGCTTAAACCCGGGCAGACGCTATGGCTACACCTTC
few	TRBV7-9	TRBD2	TRBJ2-2	CASSPRTSGRTGELFF	TGTGCCAGCAGCCCCAGGACTAGCGGGAGGACCGGGGAGCTGTTTTTT
NA	TRBV5-1	NA	TRBJ2-1	CASRQGPEQFF	TGCGCCAGCAGGCAGGGGCCCGAGCAGTTCTTC
few	TRBV11-2	NA	TRBJ1-4	CASSLGDPTSNEKLFF	TGTGCCAGCAGCTTAGGGGACCCTACCTCCAATGAAAAACTGTTTTTT
NA	TRBV6-6	NA	TRBJ2-1	CASSGTSRYEQFF	TGTGCCAGCAGCGGGACATCTCGGTATGAGCAGTTCTTC
NA	TRBV29-1	NA	TRBJ2-5	CSVAGTWWLETQYF	TGCAGCGTTGCCGGGACGTGGTGGTTGGAGACCCAGTACTTC
few	TRBV29-1	NA	TRBJ2-1	CTTLPPGSYNEQFF	TGCACCACTCTCCCCCCGGGGTCCTACAATGAGCAGTTCTTC
NA	TRBV9	TRBD2	TRBJ2-7	CATERGLAGVSYEQYF	TGTGCCACCGAGCGGGGACTAGCGGGAGTATCCTACGAGCAGTACTTC
once	TRBV2	NA	TRBJ1-2	CASMRGGYGYTF	TGTGCCAGCATGCGGGGAGGTTATGGCTACACCTTC
NA	TRBV29-1	TRBD1	TRBJ2-7	CSVHDRDRGMHEQYF	TGCAGCGTTCATGACCGGGACAGGGGGATGCACGAGCAGTACTTC
NA	TRBV29-1	TRBD1	TRBJ2-5	CSVVVGQGIQTQYF	TGCAGCGTTGTTGTGGGACAGGGGATACAGACCCAGTACTTC
NA	TRBV5-1	NA	TRBJ2-7	CASSLVGLGYEQYF	TGCGCCAGCTCACTCGTGGGGCTAGGGTACGAGCAGTACTTC
NA	TRBV7-9	NA	TRBJ1-5	CASSHNGRSNQPQHF	TGTGCCAGCAGTCACAACGGTAGGAGCAATCAGCCCCAGCATTTT
few	TRBV29-1	NA	TRBJ1-2	CSVERDYGYTF	TGCAGCGTTGAACGGGATTATGGCTACACCTTC
NA	TRBV28	NA	TRBJ2-7	CASSSPGPYEQYF	TGTGCCAGCAGTTCCCCAGGCCCCTACGAGCAGTACTTC
NA	TRBV5-6	NA	TRBJ2-7	CASSVGLYEQYF	TGTGCCAGCAGTGTGGGCTTGTACGAGCAGTACTTC
few	TRBV29-1	NA	TRBJ2-2	CSVEAEITGELFF	TGCAGCGTTGAAGCTGAGATCACCGGGGAGCTGTTTTTT
few	TRBV15	NA	TRBJ2-7	CATSIGRSYEQYF	TGTGCCACCAGCATAGGAAGGTCCTACGAGCAGTACTTC
NA	TRBV15	NA	TRBJ2-7	CATSRDGEVYEQYF	TGTGCCACCAGCAGAGATGGGGAGGTCTACGAGCAGTACTTC
few	TRBV6-6	NA	TRBJ2-7	CASSGAVQGEQYF	TGTGCCAGCAGTGGGGCCGTCCAGGGCGAGCAGTACTTC
few	TRBV19	TRBD1	TRBJ1-2	CASIYTTGGFYGYTF	TGTGCCAGTATTTATACGACAGGGGGATTCTATGGCTACACCTTC
NA	TRBV15	NA	TRBJ2-5	CATSRDRGLMQTQYF	TGTGCCACCAGCAGAGATCGGGGGCTAATGCAGACCCAGTACTTC
NA	TRBV28	NA	TRBJ2-5	CASSSVGRQLQETQYF	TGTGCCAGCAGCTCAGTTGGAAGACAGCTACAAGAGACCCAGTACTTC
few	TRBV11-2	TRBD2	TRBJ2-2	CASSRLAGGTGELFF	TGTGCCAGCAGCAGGCTAGCGGGAGGCACCGGGGAGCTGTTTTTT
few	TRBV29-1	NA	TRBJ2-1	CSVEKRGGQFF	TGCAGCGTTGAAAAACGGGGCGGGCAGTTCTTC
NA	TRBV6-6	NA	TRBJ2-2	CASRSGTGELFF	TGTGCCAGCAGATCTGGGACCGGGGAGCTGTTTTTT
NA	TRBV14	NA	TRBJ1-1	CASRRRDISPAFF	TGTGCCAGCAGAAGGAGGGACATTAGTCCGGCTTTCTTT
NA	TRBV29-1	TRBD1	TRBJ2-5	CSVEDSTGGTQETQYF	TGCAGCGTTGAAGATTCGACAGGGGGAACACAAGAGACCCAGTACTTC
few	TRBV2	NA	TRBJ2-1	CASGDYNEQFF	TGTGCCAGCGGAGACTACAATGAGCAGTTCTTC
NA	TRBV5-1	TRBD1	TRBJ1-2	CASSPFPTGTNYGYTF	TGCGCCAGCAGCCCCTTCCCGACAGGGACTAACTATGGCTACACCTTC
NA	TRBV29-1	NA	TRBJ2-1	CSVDLRDNEQFF	TGCAGCGTTGATTTGCGGGACAATGAGCAGTTCTTC
NA	TRBV29-1	NA	TRBJ2-3	CSVVERERPDTQYF	TGCAGCGTTGTGGAACGGGAGAGGCCAGATACGCAGTATTTT
NA	TRBV23-1	NA	TRBJ2-4	CASSQRRVVEAKNIQYF	TGCGCCAGCAGTCAACGACGGGTGGTCGAAGCCAAAAACATTCAGTACTTC